Presented here are 15 T cell receptor beta chains from one specimen sequenced in a study of blood T cell repertoires in COVID-19. TCRdb keeps only in-frame clones here, not all; method: immunoSEQ multiplex PCR. The sample holds approximately 130,000 clones, around 81% seen once. Sequences were obtained from peripheral blood. The receptors here all came from a human donor in a cohort sampled during active COVID-19.

The chain has TRBV12-3 or TRBV12-4 and TRBJ1-1; D not resolved. V lost 3 bases and J lost 6, with 11 bases in between. This CDR3 region has 13 residues. In nucleotides, the CDR3 is TGTGCCAGCAGTTTTAGCAAGGCCTCTGAAGCTTTCTTT. Its protein product is CASSFSKASEAFF.

The J gene is TRBJ2-2, the V gene TRBV29-1; 8 bases map to TRBD2. V gave up 1 base and J gave up 0 bases; unmatched junction bases: 1. Per germline, CDR1 SQVTM and CDR2 ANQGSEA. The CDR3 loop spans 15 amino acids. The chain's CDR3 is CSVEGGGSNTGELFF. The CDR3 DNA reads as TGCAGCGTTGAAGGCGGGGGGTCGAACACCGGGGAGCTGTTTTTT.

V and J are TRBV9 and TRBJ1-5; D perhaps matches TRBD1 (5 bases). Trimming left V 4 bases short and J 2 bases short, with 16 bases between. There are 16 residues in the CDR3. Germline assignment: CDR1 SGDLS and CDR2 YYNGEE. CDR3: CASSRDEGGGNQPQHF. CDR3 DNA: TGTGCCAGCAGCCGGGACGAGGGAGGAGGCAATCAGCCCCAGCATTTT.

The CDR3 DNA reads TGTGCCAGCAGTGCTGACAGGTATTATAGCAATCAGCCCCAGCATTTT. Translated: CASSADRYYSNQPQHF. The gene calls are TRBV6-1 and TRBJ1-5; a weak D match, TRBD1 (6 bases). CDR3 size: 16 residues. Trimming cost V 4 bases and J 0 bases, with 13 bases left between them. Germline values: CDR1 MNHNS, CDR2 SASEGT.

The V gene is TRBV19, the J gene TRBJ1-1; D is undetermined. The CDR3 runs 13 residues. Trimming removed 1 base from V and 0 bases from J, with 3 bases in between. Per the germline V gene, CDR1 is LNHDA and CDR2 is SQIVND (reference sequence). CDR3 amino acids: CASSIGVNTEAFF. The CDR3, as DNA: TGTGCCAGTAGTATAGGAGTGAACACTGAAGCTTTCTTT.

This clone showed up just once. Here the CDR3 DNA reads TGTGCCAGCGGGAGGGAGCGCCCCACTATGGGTGAGCAGTTCTTC. Its protein product is CASGRERPTMGEQFF. The chain couples TRBV2 to TRBJ2-1, with 7 bases aligning to TRBD2. In germline, CDR1 is SNHLY, CDR2 FYNNEI. This CDR3 is built from 15 residues. Trimming removed 8 bases from V and 9 bases from J; junction bases left unmatched: 16. Using reference TRBV2 and TRBJ2-1 for the parts outside the CDR3, the full variable domain is EPEVTQTPSHQVTQMGQEVILRCVPISNHLYFYWYRQILGQKVEFLVSFYNNEISEKSEIFDDQFSVERPDGSNFTLKIRSTKLEDSAMYFCASGRERPTMGEQFFGPGTRLTVL.

V is TRBV2 and J is TRBJ1-2; TRBD1 aligns across 10 bases. In germline, CDR1 is SNHLY, CDR2 FYNNEI. The J segment lost 7 bases and the V segment lost 11 bases, leaving 10 bases of the junction unmatched. The CDR3 spans 13 residues. The CDR3 coding sequence is TGTGCCTCCGGCCGGGACAGGGGACGTGGCTACACCTTC. Amino acids: CASGRDRGRGYTF.

The chain couples TRBV10-2 to TRBJ2-3; D perhaps matches TRBD2 (5 bases). CDR3 size: 15 residues. V was cut by 7 bases and J by 2 bases, with 16 bases left in between. The germline gives CDR1 WSHSY, CDR2 SAAADI. CDR3 sequence reads: CASNPPERYTDTQYF. The CDR3 coding sequence is TGCGCCAGCAACCCACCGGAGCGGTACACAGATACGCAGTATTTT.

The V and J genes are TRBV30 and TRBJ2-7; TRBD1 might be the D (5 bases). Trimming removed 0 bases from V and 12 bases from J, with 15 bases in between. The CDR3 is 12 residues long. Germline values: CDR1 GTSNPN, CDR2 SVGIG (reference sequence). The CDR3 nucleotides are TGTGCCTGGAGTGTTCGACAGACCAAACCGTACTTC. This gives the protein CAWSVRQTKPYF.

The rearrangement uses TRBV3-1 (or the pseudogene TRBV3-2) and TRBJ1-4; no definite D call. This CDR3 is 17 amino acids long. V was shortened by 2 bases and J by 0 bases, with 13 bases between the two germline ends. CDR1 is LGHDT and CDR2 is YNNKEL in the germline V gene (reference sequence). CDR3 residues: CASSQRPGFATNEKLFF. CDR3 bases: TGTGCCAGCAGCCAACGACCAGGCTTTGCAACTAATGAAAAACTGTTTTTT.

V gene TRBV5-1 combines with J gene TRBJ1-1; possible D gene TRBD1, 6 bases. The ends were cut back, 0 bases at V and 5 bases at J, with 14 bases in the middle. The CDR3 has 15 amino acids. Germline CDR1 reads SGHRS; CDR2 reads YFSETQ. CDR3 DNA sequence: TGCGCCAGCAGCTTGGAGCCACAGGGAATTACTGAAGCTTTCTTT. This encodes CASSLEPQGITEAFF.

The rearrangement joins TRBV6-4 to TRBJ2-3, with TRBD2 matching 9 bases. V was pared by 0 bases and J by 5 bases, with 3 bases of the junction left unmatched. CDR1 and CDR2 from the germline V gene are MRHNA and SNTAGT. The CDR3 sequence is 15 residues long. The CDR3 protein is CASSDSLAGIDTQYF. In DNA, the CDR3 is TGTGCCAGCAGTGACTCGCTAGCGGGGATAGATACGCAGTATTTT.

The chain carries TRBV10-2 and TRBJ1-6; D remains unclear. V shed 8 bases and J shed 14 bases, with 16 bases lying between them. The V gene's germline CDR1 is WSHSY and CDR2 SAAADI. This CDR3 is built from 12 residues. The CDR3 protein is CASGGQVETLHF. The DNA for the CDR3 is TGCGCCAGCGGAGGGCAGGTCGAGACCCTCCACTTT.

The rearrangement joins TRBV6-2 or TRBV6-3 to TRBJ1-1; D call uncertain. This CDR3 spans 16 amino acids. With 0 bases removed from V and 7 bases from J, the gap between germline ends came to 18 bases. The germline CDR1 and CDR2 sequences are MNHEY and SVGEGT. CDR3 protein: CASSYSAYAGNLEAFF. The CDR3 DNA reads as TGTGCCAGCAGTTACTCGGCCTACGCAGGCAACCTTGAAGCTTTCTTT.

The chain recombines TRBV5-5 with TRBJ2-2; 16 bases match TRBD2. Per the germline V gene, CDR1 is SGHKS and CDR2 is YYEKEE (reference sequence). V dropped 3 bases and J dropped 8; count of bases not matched to a gene: 7. The CDR3 has 17 residues. The CDR3 spells CASSSPGLAGGQGELFF. As DNA, the CDR3 is TGTGCCAGCAGCTCCCCGGGACTAGCGGGGGGGCAAGGGGAGCTGTTTTTT.